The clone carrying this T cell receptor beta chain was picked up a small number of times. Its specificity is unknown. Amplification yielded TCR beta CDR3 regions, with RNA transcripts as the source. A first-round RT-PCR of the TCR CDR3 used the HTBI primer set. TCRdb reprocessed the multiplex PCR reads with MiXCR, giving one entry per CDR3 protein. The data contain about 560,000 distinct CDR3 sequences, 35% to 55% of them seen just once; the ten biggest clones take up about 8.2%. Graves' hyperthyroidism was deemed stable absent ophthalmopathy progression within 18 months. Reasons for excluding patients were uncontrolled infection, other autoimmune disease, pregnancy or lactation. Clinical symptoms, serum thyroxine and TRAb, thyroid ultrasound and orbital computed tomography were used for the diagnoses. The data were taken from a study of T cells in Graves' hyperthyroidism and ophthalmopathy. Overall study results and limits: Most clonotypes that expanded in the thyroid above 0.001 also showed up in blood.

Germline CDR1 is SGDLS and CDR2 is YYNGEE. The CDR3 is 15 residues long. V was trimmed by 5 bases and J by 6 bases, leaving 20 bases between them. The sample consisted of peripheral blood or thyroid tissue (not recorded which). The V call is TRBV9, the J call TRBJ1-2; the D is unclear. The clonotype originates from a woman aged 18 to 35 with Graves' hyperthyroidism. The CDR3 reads CASSPGRTVPDGYTF. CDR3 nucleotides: TGTGCCAGCAGTCCCGGTCGCACAGTTCCAGATGGCTACACCTTC.